The table lists the clone carrying this T cell receptor (beta chain) with many counts. Its antigen is unknown. The entry originates in a study of T cells in Graves' hyperthyroidism and ophthalmopathy. Study-level findings and limits: Patients with ophthalmopathy were separated from those with stable hyperthyroidism by a 13 V-J model. Also found in blood were most expanded thyroid clonotypes above 0.001. Model output signaled ophthalmopathy a median around 6.9 months ahead of onset.

Amplified TCR beta CDR3 regions derived from RNA transcripts. During a first-round RT-PCR of the TCR CDR3, the HTBI primer set was used. TCRdb used MiXCR to reprocess the multiplex PCR reads, holding one entry per CDR3 protein. The sample records a few hundred thousand distinct CDR3 sequences, 35% to 50% being singletons. Exclusions: uncontrolled infection, other autoimmune disease, pregnancy, lactation. This CDR3 region has 16 residues. V shed 4 bases, J shed 6 bases, and the junction held 13 bases outside the gene matches. CDR1 and CDR2 (germline): LGHNA, YNFKEQ. Sequences were obtained from peripheral blood or thyroid tissue (not recorded which). This chain joins TRBV4-2 and TRBJ1-1; 8 bases agree with TRBD1. This clonotype was obtained from an adult woman with Graves' disease, either hyperthyroidism or ophthalmopathy (not recorded which). The CDR3 sequence: CASSPTGVGDVAEAFF. CDR3 nucleotide sequence: TGTGCCAGCAGCCCGACAGGGGTCGGAGACGTCGCTGAAGCTTTCTTT.